Reported below is one T cell receptor (beta chain). The antigen is not known. The V end lost 1 base, the J end lost 2 bases, and 12 bases lay between the germline ends. The CDR3 is 16 residues long. Germline-derived CDR1 and CDR2 are LNHNV and YYDKDF (reference sequence). The source of the sample is a study of siplizumab effects on memory and regulatory T cells. General study results and limits: Whether the proliferating Tregs (from siplizumab cultures) were suppressive was not confirmed. Neither a naive nor a memory phenotype was assignable to roughly 75-97% of proliferating CD4+ or CD8+ clones. Naive T cells seemed more diverse than memory cells; they also seemed major alloresponse contributors.

Repertoires were generated with immunoSEQ multiplex PCR, while TCRdb's copy carries only in-frame clones and drops some. The sample lists approximately 100,000 clones, roughly 94% occurring once. Sequencing was done on a sample of non-Treg CD4+ T cells sorted from blood. This TCR derives from a human donor in good health. The gene calls are TRBV15 and TRBJ1-5; tentative D call: TRBD1 (5 bases). Here the CDR3 reads CATSRGEGFGNQPQHF. The CDR3 DNA follows: TGTGCCACCAGCAGAGGGGAGGGGTTCGGCAATCAGCCCCAGCATTTT. The variable domain in full, with the rest retrieved from reference TRBV15 and TRBJ1-5, is DAMVIQNPRYQVTQFGKPVTLSCSQTLNHNVMYWYQQKSSQAPKLLFHYYDKDFNNEADTPDNFQSRRPNTSFCFLDIRSPGLGDTAMYLCATSRGEGFGNQPQHFGDGTRLSIL.